The clone carrying this T cell receptor (beta chain) is a singleton in its sample. These data are taken from a study of blood T cell repertoires in COVID-19. Study-level information: The samples span acute and convalescent COVID-19 from the United States, Italy and Spain. In each case, the material was cDNA or gDNA derived from T cells, B-cell-depleted T cells, or PBMCs.

In the authors' methods: Amplification of reference gene primers was used by the study to estimate nucleated cell counts. The assay was immunoSEQ multiplex PCR, and TCRdb's table has in-frame clones only and misses some. The V and J calls and clone size are taken from that table; D and trimming were inferred from the DNA. This table has approximately 100,000 clones, approximately 84% appearing once. CDR1 SGHVS and CDR2 FNYEAQ come from the germline V gene. Unmatched junction bases numbered 5, after V lost 5 bases and J lost 2 bases. The CDR3 spans 16 residues. The genes are TRBV7-6 and TRBJ2-3, with 12 bases that match TRBD2. This TCR was sampled from a woman aged 60-75 years with acute or convalescent COVID-19. The sequencing sample was made of peripheral blood. The CDR3 sequence: CASSQLAGGLTDTQYF. The CDR3 bases are TGTGCCAGCAGCCAACTAGCGGGGGGACTCACAGATACGCAGTATTTT.